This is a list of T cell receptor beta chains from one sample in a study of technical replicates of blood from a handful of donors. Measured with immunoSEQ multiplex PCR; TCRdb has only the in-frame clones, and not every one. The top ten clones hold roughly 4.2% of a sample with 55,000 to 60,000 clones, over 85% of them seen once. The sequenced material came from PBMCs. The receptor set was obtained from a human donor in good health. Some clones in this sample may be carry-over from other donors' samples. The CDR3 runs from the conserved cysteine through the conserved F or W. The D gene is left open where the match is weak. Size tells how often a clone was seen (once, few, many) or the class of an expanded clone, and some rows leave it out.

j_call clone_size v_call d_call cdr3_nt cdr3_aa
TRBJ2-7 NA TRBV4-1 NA TGCGCCAGCAGCCCGGGGGATCGCGAGCAGTACTTC CASSPGDREQYF
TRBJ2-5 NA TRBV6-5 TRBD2 TGTGCCAGCAGTTACAGGCGGGAGTTGAAGACCCAGTACTTC CASSYRRELKTQYF
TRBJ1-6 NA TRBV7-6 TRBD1 TGTGCCAGCAGCTTAGAGGCAGGGGGCAATGGTTCACCCCTCCACTTT CASSLEAGGNGSPLHF
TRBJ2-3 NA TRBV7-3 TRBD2 TGTGCCAGCAGCGTAAGCGGGGGGTACACAGATACGCAGTATTTT CASSVSGGYTDTQYF
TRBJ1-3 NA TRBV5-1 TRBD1 TGCGCCAGCAGCGTAGGGAACAGGGGAGGCTCTGGAAACACCATATATTTT CASSVGNRGGSGNTIYF
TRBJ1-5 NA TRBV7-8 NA TGTGCCAGCAGCCGGGGTAGCAATCAGCCCCAGCATTTT CASSRGSNQPQHF
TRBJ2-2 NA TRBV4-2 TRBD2 TGTGCCAGCAGCCGGACCACTAGCGGGAGCGTTGGGGAGCTGTTTTTT CASSRTTSGSVGELFF
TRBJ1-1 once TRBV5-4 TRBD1 TGTGCCAGCAGCCTACAGGGGGCTAAGGCTTTCTTT CASSLQGAKAFF
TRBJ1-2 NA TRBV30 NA TGTGCCTGGAGTCCCTACGGGACATTAAGTGGCTACACCTTC CAWSPYGTLSGYTF
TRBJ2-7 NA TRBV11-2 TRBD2 TGTGCCAGCAGCTTAGTCCCAGCGGGAGGGGGGTACGAGCAGTACTTC CASSLVPAGGGYEQYF
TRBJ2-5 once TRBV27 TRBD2 TGTGCCAGCAGTGGACTAGCGGGGGGACTCCAAGAGACCCAGTACTTC CASSGLAGGLQETQYF
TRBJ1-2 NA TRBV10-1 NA TGCGCCCGCTCCCAAGACAATGGCTACACCTTC CARSQDNGYTF
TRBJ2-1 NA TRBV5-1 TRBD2 TGCGCCAGCAGCCTGGGACTAGCGGGAGGACATGAGCAGTTCTTC CASSLGLAGGHEQFF
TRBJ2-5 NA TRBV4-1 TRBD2 TGCGCCAGCAGCCAAGATGGGGGCGGCGGGAGGGCCGGAGAGACCCAGTACTTC CASSQDGGGGRAGETQYF
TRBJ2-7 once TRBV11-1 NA TGTGCCAGCAGCCCCGATCGACTAGACGAGCAGTACTTC CASSPDRLDEQYF
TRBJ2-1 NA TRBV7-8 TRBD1 TGTGCCAGCAGCTCCTTGACAGGGATGAATGAGCAGTTCTTC CASSSLTGMNEQFF
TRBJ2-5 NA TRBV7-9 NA TGTGCCAGCAGCTTAGCGTCAGGGGTCGAGGAGACCCAGTACTTC CASSLASGVEETQYF
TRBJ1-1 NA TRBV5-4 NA TGTGCCAGCAGCCGGGGGGGGGATATGAACACTGAAGCTTTCTTT CASSRGGDMNTEAFF
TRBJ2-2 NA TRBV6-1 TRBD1 TGTGCCAGCAGTGAACGAGACAGGGGGAACACCGGGGAGCTGTTTTTT CASSERDRGNTGELFF
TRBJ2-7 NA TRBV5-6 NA TGTGCCAGCAACCTTCTTGAGTCGGACAAAGCCTACGAGCAGTACTTC CASNLLESDKAYEQYF
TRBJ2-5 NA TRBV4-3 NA TGCGCCAGCAGCCCTTATGGGGAGCCAGGGAGGGAGACCCAGTACTTC CASSPYGEPGRETQYF